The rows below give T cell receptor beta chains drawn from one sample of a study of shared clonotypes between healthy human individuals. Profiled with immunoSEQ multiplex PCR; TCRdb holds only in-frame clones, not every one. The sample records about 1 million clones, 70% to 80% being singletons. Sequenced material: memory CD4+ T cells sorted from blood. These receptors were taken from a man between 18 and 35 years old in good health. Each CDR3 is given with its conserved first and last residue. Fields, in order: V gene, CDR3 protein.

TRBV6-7	CASSRSAGPKTDTQYF
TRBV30	CAWSAGQNTEAFF
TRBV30	CAWSVGWLDEQYF
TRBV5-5	CASSLEWGADTQYF
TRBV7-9	CASSLGTGPDTQYF
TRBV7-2	CASSRAGWEQYF
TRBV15	CATSRDRGFEQYF
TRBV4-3	CASSQTLDRGFGETQYF
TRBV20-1	CSAQDEKLFF
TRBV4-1	CASSRWGYNEQYF
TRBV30	CASSWGNQPQHF
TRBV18	CASSPNLLSGNTIYF
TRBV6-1	CASTLRDSNSPLHF
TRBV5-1	CASSLGGDSPLHF
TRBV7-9	CASSPPGTDNSPLHF
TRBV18	CASSPQGMTGGTASVGGLFF
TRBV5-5	CASSPGAIYNSPLHF
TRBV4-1	CASSQDRGTGTPDTQYF
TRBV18	CASSPSTGGGNTIYF
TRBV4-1	CASSQETGTGNTIYF
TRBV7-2	CASSDGTSWGTDTQYF
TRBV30	CAWSRGQSSYEQYF
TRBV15	CATSISQGARADTQYF
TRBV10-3	CAITPGQGNPESLF
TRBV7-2	CASSPGGSNQPQHF
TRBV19	CASSISGGNQPQHF
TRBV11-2	CASSFRRSPTEAFF
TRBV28	CASSLWGTGGRGYTF
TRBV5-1	CASSSDRGNTGELFF
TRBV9	CASSVGGMSTGELFF
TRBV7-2	CASSLQGLYEQYF
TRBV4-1	CASSLTHSSSYEQYF
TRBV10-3	CAISESGGRGVQYF
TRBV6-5	CASSYIRNTGELFF
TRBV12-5	CASGLVGAGGANVLTF
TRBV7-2	CASSLTSGSTGANVLTF
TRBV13	CASSLLAGGPYNEQFF
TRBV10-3	CAIGGGGSYEQYF
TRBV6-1	CASSEGSGNTIYF
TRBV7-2	CASSLARRGQETQYF
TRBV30	CARGTNIIGEAFF
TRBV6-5	CASRRAGRRTDTQYF
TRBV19	CASNTESGRTGELFF
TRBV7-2	CASSLGEGRGTFF
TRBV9	CASSVGSSGGKVEQYF
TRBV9	CASSTRLAGGPGANVLTF
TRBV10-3	CAISGPGASEQFF
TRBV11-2	CASSLDWTSYEQYF
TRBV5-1	CASSSQTSLDTGELFF
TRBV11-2	CASSLGGSTGELFF
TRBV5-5	CASLRDPNTEAFF
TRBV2	CASRNPGQGARQYF
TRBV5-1	CASSPEGSGANVLTF
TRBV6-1	CASSGGMLGEKLFF
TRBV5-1	CASSLSTESYNEQFF
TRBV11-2	CASSFANSPLHF
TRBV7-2	CASSFRAADTQYF
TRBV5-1	CASSLGSYNSPLHF